Shown below are 8 T cell receptor beta chains from a single sample sequenced in a study of OX40 agonist ivuxolimab in advanced cancers. Data came from immunoSEQ multiplex PCR; TCRdb stores just in-frame clones and leaves some out. Of 6,500 to 10,000 clones listed, about 90% are singletons. The starting material was CD4+ or CD8+ T cells sorted from blood, obtained in a trial of the OX40 agonist ivuxolimab. The receptors come from an adult with an advanced solid tumor such as melanoma, head and neck, liver or kidney cancer.

This chain uses TRBV15 with TRBJ2-7; 8 nucleotides line up with TRBD1. The CDR3 is 17 amino acids. Per germline, CDR1 LNHNV and CDR2 YYDKDF (reference sequence). Unmatched junction bases numbered 8, after V lost 0 bases and J lost 1 base. CDR3 amino acids: CATSRDVWGQESYEQYF. The CDR3, as DNA: TGTGCCACCAGCAGAGATGTTTGGGGACAGGAGTCCTACGAGCAGTACTTC. The full variable domain, completed using reference TRBV15 and TRBJ2-7, is DAMVIQNPRYQVTQFGKPVTLSCSQTLNHNVMYWYQQKSSQAPKLLFHYYDKDFNNEADTPDNFQSRRPNTSFCFLDIRSPGLGDTAMYLCATSRDVWGQESYEQYFGPGTRLTVT.

The J gene is TRBJ2-3, the V gene TRBV19; tentatively, D is TRBD2 (5 bases). This CDR3 has 14 amino acids. Germline V lookup: CDR1 LNHDA, CDR2 SQIVND (reference sequence). Trimming took off 5 bases at V and 2 bases at J, with 11 bases between the two ends. DNA for the CDR3: TGTGCCAGTAGTTTATCGGGGATCACAGATACGCAGTATTTT. This sequence encodes CASSLSGITDTQYF. Together with reference TRBV19 and TRBJ2-3, the CDR3 gives the full variable domain: DGGITQSPKYLFRKEGQNVTLSCEQNLNHDAMYWYRQDPGQGLRLIYYSQIVNDFQKGDIAEGYSVSREKKESFPLTVTSAQKNPTAFYLCASSLSGITDTQYFGPGTRLTVL.

V usage is TRBV7-9 and J usage is TRBJ1-2; D is ambiguous. The CDR3 is 13 amino acids. Trimming pared 1 base from V and 7 bases from J, leaving 10 bases between. Germline V lookup: CDR1 SEHNR, CDR2 FQNEAQ (reference sequence). CDR3 region: CASSLGESSGYTF. The DNA for the CDR3 is TGTGCCAGCAGCTTAGGGGAATCGAGTGGCTACACCTTC.

The chain couples TRBV27 to TRBJ2-7, with a weak D call TRBD2 (6 bases). In germline, CDR1 is MNHEY, CDR2 SMNVEV (reference sequence). CDR3 length equals 13 residues. With 6 bases removed from V and 1 base from J, the gap between germline ends came to 10 bases. The CDR3 here is CASSLGLSYEQYF. The CDR3 DNA reads as TGTGCCAGCAGCTTGGGACTTTCCTACGAGCAGTACTTC.

V gene TRBV10-3 combines with J gene TRBJ2-1; D remains unclear. CDR1 is ENHRY and CDR2 is SYGVKD in the germline V gene. Trimming pared 6 bases from V and 6 bases from J, leaving 12 bases between. The CDR3 runs to 13 residues. CDR3 sequence reads: CAISLGPRNEQFF. The DNA of the CDR3 is TGTGCCATCAGCCTCGGACCTCGCAATGAGCAGTTCTTC.

The rearrangement joins TRBV7-8 to TRBJ2-7; no reliable D call. Looked up from germline, CDR1 is SGHVS and CDR2 is FQNEAQ. There are 11 residues in the CDR3. V was cut by 5 bases and J by 10 bases, with 12 bases left in between. CDR3 nucleotide sequence: TGTGCCAGCAGCCCCGGTCCCGATCAGTACTTC. This encodes CASSPGPDQYF.

The chain employs TRBV4-1 and TRBJ1-2; the D gene is possibly TRBD1 (5 bases). Germline CDR1 reads MGHRA; CDR2 reads YSYEKL. There are 15 residues in the CDR3. Trimming pared 0 bases from V and 4 bases from J, leaving 12 bases between. The CDR3 is CASSQDRDGFYGYTF. In nucleotides, the CDR3 is TGCGCCAGCAGCCAAGACCGGGACGGATTCTATGGCTACACCTTC.

J is TRBJ2-1 and V is TRBV11-1, with 11 positions matching TRBD2. Germline CDR1 is SGHAT and CDR2 is FQDESV (reference sequence). This CDR3 comprises 16 residues. Trimming took 5 bases from V and 0 from J; bases not matched to a gene: 3. CDR3 protein: CASSPTSGSSYNEQFF. In nucleotides, the CDR3 is TGTGCCAGCAGCCCTACTAGCGGGAGCTCCTACAATGAGCAGTTCTTC.